This TCR beta chain was sequenced during a study of CD8 T cells in ankylosing spondylitis listed by TCRdb under 2017. As for the study more broadly: The study set out to find disease-linked TCR variants by profiling T cell receptor beta repertoires in ankylosing spondylitis patients and healthy donors. The full study cohort comprised around 25 ankylosing spondylitis patients and 110 or so healthy donors. Peripheral blood samples were taken, and synovial fluid was additionally collected from ankylosing spondylitis patients.

Sequenced on an Illumina HiSeq 2500. TCR beta libraries were prepared by quantitative 5'-RACE with molecular barcodes. Per the authors' processing: Disease-linked TCR variants were identified with a new computational method built on a probabilistic model of VDJ rearrangement. TCRdb applied fastp at Q25 and MiXCR to the public reads, then kept only in-frame beta chains. Entries are consolidated by CDR3 protein sequence, retaining the most common genes and DNA. Clone size and V and J calls follow TCRdb, not the original study. The sample table shows some 250,000 distinct CDR3 sequences, and approximately 9% are seen once. The top ten clones comprise 6.8% of the sample. This clonotype occurred many times. The specificity of this receptor is unknown. There are no base qualities to consult, and no much larger clone falls within one base. Results the study describes overall, beyond this receptor: Significant enrichment of the disease-linked clones was reported in matched synovial fluid samples from ankylosing spondylitis patients. Some of the motif variants had been reported before in the synovial fluid and blood of reactive arthritis patients, a finding that suggests common disease-initiation mechanisms. A TCR beta motif made up of seven or eight highly homologous amino acid variants appeared to be characteristic of blood from ankylosing spondylitis patients. A CD8+ phenotype was shown by the disease-linked clones, which were found at relatively low frequencies in peripheral blood.

The CDR3 covers 14 residues, taking in both the cysteine and the phenylalanine. Only the CDR3 DNA is retained, 42 bases long and in frame from the first base. Via the germline V gene (reference sequence), CDR1 is DFQATT and CDR2 SNEGSKA. The junction shows trimming of 0 bases on V and 6 bases on J, plus 11 bases between the germline ends. Sample: blood, either unsorted or a sorted T cell fraction (not recorded which). The sequence derives from a male donor with ankylosing spondylitis or in good health (not recorded which). The rearranged segments are TRBV20-1 and TRBJ2-2; perhaps TRBD1 is the D gene, with 6 bases matching. The base sequence is TGCAGTGCTAGAGAAAACAGGGTTTCCGGGGAGCTGTTTTTT. Its protein reads: CSARENRVSGELFF.